Shown below are 5 T cell receptor beta chains from a single sample sequenced in a study of Graves' ophthalmopathy and Graves' hyperthyroidism (dated by TCRdb to about 2018). Sequencing instrument: Illumina HiSeq 2000. For repertoire sequencing, the TCR beta CDR3 regions were amplified from RNA transcripts. A first-round RT-PCR used HTBI primers with the Qiagen OneStep RT-PCR kit, followed by a second-round multiplex PCR, size selection and purification. TCRdb handled the public reads itself, with Q25 trimming in fastp and clone calling in MiXCR, and kept productive beta chains. When rows share a CDR3 protein, they turn into one entry using the most common DNA and genes. This sample holds over a million distinct CDR3 sequences; about 35% were observed only once. Clones ranked in the top ten supply more than 9.5% of the sample. The sample consisted of peripheral blood or thyroid tissue (not recorded which). The source is an adult man with Graves' hyperthyroidism.

This clonotype was picked up many times. The chain links TRBV5-1 to TRBJ1-2; D call uncertain. Germline CDR1 SGHRS, CDR2 YFSETQ. Between the trimmed V and J ends, which lost 1 base and 6 bases, there was a span of 16 bases. The CDR3 consists of 15 residues. CDR3 region: CASSLNPGYSDGYTF. Here the CDR3 DNA reads TGCGCCAGCAGCTTGAACCCGGGATACTCCGATGGCTACACCTTC.

This clonotype was counted ten times or more. This chain links TRBV12-3 or TRBV12-4 with TRBJ1-5; TRBD1 matches at 8 bases. The CDR3 consists of 16 residues. After removal of 5 bases from V and 1 base from J, the junction contained 7 bases not matched to a gene. The CDR3 bases are TGTGCCAGCAGTCACGGGACAGGTAGGAGCAATCAGCCCCAGCATTTT. This translates into CASSHGTGRSNQPQHF.

The table lists this clonotype with many counts. The CDR3 spells CASSRRTGGSNQPQHF. As DNA, the CDR3 is TGTGCCAGTAGTAGGAGGACAGGGGGCTCCAATCAGCCCCAGCATTTT. The chain recombines TRBV19 with TRBJ1-5, with 11 bases fitting TRBD1. The germline V gene encodes CDR1 LNHDA and CDR2 SQIVND (reference sequence). The ends lost 4 bases at V and 3 bases at J; junction bases unmatched: 5. The CDR3 has 16 amino acids.

V and J are TRBV9 and TRBJ2-5; D assignment may be TRBD1 or TRBD2 (6 bases each). Between the trimmed V and J ends, which lost 4 bases and 7 bases, there was a span of 17 bases. The germline V gene encodes CDR1 SGDLS and CDR2 YYNGEE. This CDR3 contains 14 residues. The CDR3 nucleotides read TGTGCCAGCAGCCCTGGAGGGGGAAAAGGGACCCAGTACTTC. Its protein product is CASSPGGGKGTQYF.

The table lists this clonotype with many counts. V is TRBV9 and J is TRBJ1-4; weak D call: TRBD1 (5 bases). CDR1 is SGDLS, CDR2 YYNGEE, per germline. Trimming cost V 3 bases and J 7 bases, with 13 bases left between them. This CDR3 spans 14 amino acids. CDR3 region: CASSEGTASEKLFF. The CDR3 DNA reads as TGTGCCAGCAGCGAGGGGACGGCAAGTGAAAAACTGTTTTTT.